These 27 T cell receptor beta chains were sequenced from one sample in a study of graft-versus-host responses after intestinal transplantation. Some clones are missing from TCRdb's copy, which holds only in-frame ones; the method was immunoSEQ multiplex PCR. The table lists 70,000 to 80,000 clones, 90% of them singletons. No antigen has been identified for these receptors. The sequences come from unstimulated CD8+ T cells sorted from spleen or lymph node cells, collected before intestinal transplant. These receptors all stem from a human donor who received an intestinal transplant.

The chain recombines TRBV5-1 with TRBJ2-7, with 7 positions matching TRBD1. CDR1 SGHRS and CDR2 YFSETQ come from the germline V gene. V lost 3 bases, J lost 2 bases, and 8 bases stayed unmatched. The CDR3 runs to 15 residues. In DNA, the CDR3 is TGCGCCAGCAGCTCACTACAGGGGCCTCCCTACGAGCAGTACTTC. This codes for CASSSLQGPPYEQYF. The complete variable domain, with remaining parts taken from reference TRBV5-1 and TRBJ2-7, reads KAGVTQTPRYLIKTRGQQVTLSCSPISGHRSVSWYQQTPGQGLQFLFEYFSETQRNKGNFPGRFSGRQFSNSRSEMNVSTLELGDSALYLCASSSLQGPPYEQYFGPGTRLTVT.

This clone has just one count. This chain uses TRBV9 with TRBJ1-2; D call uncertain. V was shortened by 5 bases and J by 2 bases, with 10 bases between the two germline ends. This CDR3 is 13 amino acids long. The germline gives CDR1 SGDLS, CDR2 YYNGEE. The CDR3 DNA is TGTGCCAGCAGATCTCAAACAAACTATGGCTACACCTTC. Its protein is CASRSQTNYGYTF.

The J gene is TRBJ2-7, the V gene TRBV29-1; D might be TRBD2 (7 bases). CDR1 is SQVTM, CDR2 ANQGSEA, per germline. This CDR3 is 14 amino acids long. Deletions cut 4 bases from V and 0 bases from J, with 13 bases between. The CDR3 is CSVVGGASSYEQYF. Here the CDR3 DNA reads TGCAGCGTTGTGGGGGGGGCTAGCTCCTACGAGCAGTACTTC.

V usage is TRBV19 and J usage is TRBJ2-7, with 10 bases lining up with TRBD2. Germline lookup yields CDR1 LNHDA and CDR2 SQIVND (reference sequence). Trimming took 1 base from V and 3 from J; bases not matched to a gene: 3. The CDR3 is 15 amino acids. The CDR3 loop is CASSIALAGIYEQYF. CDR3 sequence (DNA): TGTGCCAGTAGTATAGCACTAGCGGGGATCTACGAGCAGTACTTC.

The CDR3 DNA sequence: TGTGCCAGCAACGAAGCGGGAGCTAGCACAGATACGCAGTATTTT. Translated, it gives CASNEAGASTDTQYF. The chain uses TRBV9 and TRBJ2-3; 8 bases are shared with TRBD2. The CDR3 is made up of 15 amino acids. CDR1 is SGDLS, CDR2 YYNGEE, per germline. V lost 6 bases to trimming and J lost 0 bases; unmatched junction nucleotides: 6.

Regarding this clone: An end of the junction differs from the germline gene, which may be a read error. Other nucleotide sequences in the sample specify the same CDR3. In DNA, the CDR3 is TGCGCCACCAGCAGGGACAGGGGAGGCCCTACCGGGGAGCTGTTTTTT. Translated, it gives CATSRDRGGPTGELFF. The chain carries TRBV15 and TRBJ2-2; 10 bases fit TRBD1. The CDR3 is 16 amino acids. The V gene's germline CDR1 is LNHNV and CDR2 YYDKDF (reference sequence).

V gene TRBV27 combines with J gene TRBJ2-2; the D gene is possibly TRBD2 (7 bases). The V gene lost 2 bases and the J gene lost 7 bases, with 11 bases spanning the gap. Germline V gives CDR1 MNHEY, CDR2 SMNVEV (reference sequence). This CDR3 region has 14 residues. As DNA, the CDR3 is TGTGCCAGCAGTTTAGGGGGGGCGGTCGGGGAGCTGTTTTTT. As protein: CASSLGGAVGELFF.

The chain is built from TRBV5-6 and TRBJ2-7, with a possible D match to TRBD1 (7 bases). This CDR3 has 16 amino acids. Between the trimmed V and J ends, which lost 3 bases and 2 bases, there was a span of 18 bases. Germline CDR1 and CDR2: SGHDT and YYEEEE. CDR3 sequence: CASSWGRGQFPYEQYF. In DNA, the CDR3 is TGTGCCAGCAGCTGGGGGCGGGGACAGTTCCCCTACGAGCAGTACTTC.

This clone appeared a single time. The chain couples TRBV15 to TRBJ2-1; 7 bases align to TRBD2. Per the germline V gene, CDR1 is LNHNV and CDR2 is YYDKDF (reference sequence). This CDR3 comprises 19 residues. V shed 1 base, J shed 2 bases, and the junction held 14 bases outside the gene matches. The CDR3 sequence is CATSRGGLESGETYNEQFF. Here the CDR3 DNA reads TGTGCCACCAGCAGAGGAGGTTTGGAGAGCGGGGAGACCTACAATGAGCAGTTCTTC.

The V and J genes are TRBV9 and TRBJ2-1; D possibly corresponds to TRBD2 (6 bases). This CDR3 has 15 residues. Per germline, CDR1 SGDLS and CDR2 YYNGEE. Trimming cost V 0 bases and J 3 bases, with 10 bases left between them. The CDR3 sequence is CASSVGSGLYNEQFF. In nucleotides, the CDR3 is TGTGCCAGCAGCGTAGGCAGCGGGCTCTACAATGAGCAGTTCTTC.

This clone was seen a single time. The chain recombines TRBV10-3 with TRBJ1-5; D not resolved. CDR1 is ENHRY, CDR2 SYGVKD, per germline. This CDR3 comprises 15 residues. Trimming removed 0 bases at V and 2 bases at J, with 8 bases between. DNA of the CDR3: TGTGCCATCAGTGAGTCGGTAGAGCGCAATCAGCCCCAGCATTTT. The encoded protein is CAISESVERNQPQHF.

The chain uses TRBV27 and TRBJ1-1; D possibly corresponds to TRBD1 (5 bases). CDR1 and CDR2 from the germline V gene are MNHEY and SMNVEV (reference sequence). V lost 0 bases to trimming and J lost 5 bases, with 10 bases between them. The CDR3 totals 14 residues. CDR3 in amino acids: CASSLSWGGTEAFF. DNA for the CDR3: TGTGCCAGCAGTTTATCCTGGGGCGGTACTGAAGCTTTCTTT.

This sequence joins TRBV27 and TRBJ2-7; the D is unclear. The germline V and J ends were trimmed by 8 bases and 1 base, with 9 bases remaining between them. The CDR3 loop spans 12 amino acids. Per germline, CDR1 MNHEY and CDR2 SMNVEV (reference sequence). As DNA, the CDR3 is TGTGCCAGCTGGGCCAGTTCCTACGAGCAGTACTTC. Encoded protein: CASWASSYEQYF.

In nucleotides, the CDR3 is TGCGCCAGCAGTGCAGGGGGCGCGGGAGATACGCAGTATTTT. Protein: CASSAGGAGDTQYF. The gene calls are TRBV10-1 and TRBJ2-3, with TRBD1 matching 8 bases. Germline V gene lookup returns CDR1 WNHNN and CDR2 SYGVQD (reference sequence). The CDR3 is made up of 14 amino acids. The V gene end was trimmed by 4 bases and the J gene end by 5 bases; junction bases not matched to a gene: 5.

The V and J genes are TRBV27 and TRBJ1-5; 7 nucleotides align to TRBD1. This CDR3 has 14 amino acids. CDR1 and CDR2 from the germline V gene are MNHEY and SMNVEV (reference sequence). The trim removed 6 bases at V and 6 bases at J, leaving 8 bases unmatched. The CDR3 DNA reads TGTGCCAGCAGCCCTCAGGGGGGCGGTCAGCCCCAGCATTTT. This gives the protein CASSPQGGGQPQHF.

This chain connects TRBV7-8 to TRBJ1-1; 8 nucleotides align to TRBD1. J gave up 6 bases and V 5 bases, and 14 bases lay outside the gene matches. Germline CDR1 is SGHVS and CDR2 is FQNEAQ. The CDR3 sequence is 16 residues long. The CDR3 loop is CASSHRSGTGNPEAFF. Here the CDR3 DNA reads TGTGCCAGCAGCCACCGATCCGGGACAGGAAACCCTGAAGCTTTCTTT.

The chain employs TRBV27 and TRBJ1-2; possible D gene TRBD1, 5 bases. The V gene's germline CDR1 is MNHEY and CDR2 SMNVEV (reference sequence). The CDR3 is 14 residues long. V shed 5 bases and J shed 1 base, with 11 bases lying between them. The CDR3 region is CASSPLGGNYGYTF. The CDR3 DNA reads TGTGCCAGCAGTCCCCTGGGGGGTAACTATGGCTACACCTTC.

This chain uses TRBV29-1 with TRBJ2-7, with 7 positions matching TRBD1. The CDR3 extends over 15 amino acids. V shed 3 bases, J shed 4 bases, and the junction held 12 bases outside the gene matches. From germline, CDR1 is SQVTM and CDR2 ANQGSEA. The DNA for the CDR3 is TGCAGCGTTGAGGTGGGGCGGACAGGCCATTACGAGCAGTACTTC. Protein product: CSVEVGRTGHYEQYF.

This clone was found once. J is TRBJ2-2 and V is TRBV7-2; D is perhaps TRBD1 (6 bases). Germline assignment: CDR1 SGHTA and CDR2 FQGNSA. V lost 4 bases and J lost 2, with 8 bases in between. The CDR3 consists of 14 residues. The CDR3 spells CASSWDINTGELFF. The CDR3 DNA reads as TGTGCCAGCAGCTGGGACATAAACACCGGGGAGCTGTTTTTT.

The genes are TRBV15 and TRBJ2-1; TRBD1 aligns across 7 bases. CDR3 length: 14 amino acids. Trimming took 8 bases from V and 3 from J; bases not matched to a gene: 7. Germline V lookup: CDR1 LNHNV, CDR2 YYDKDF (reference sequence). In nucleotides, the CDR3 is TGTGCCACCTCGGACGGGGACAGCTACAATGAGCAGTTCTTC. Its translation: CATSDGDSYNEQFF.

The chain joins TRBV6-1 to TRBJ2-5, with TRBD2 identical over 9 bases. The J call is doubtful: the DNA matches TRBJ2-7 better. The CDR3 has 11 amino acids. Germline V lookup: CDR1 MNHNS, CDR2 SASEGT. Written as DNA, the CDR3 is TGTGGTAGCGGGAGCCCCTACGAGCAGTACTTC. Protein product: CGSGSPYEQYF.

V and J are TRBV25-1 and TRBJ2-5; TRBD2 matches at 7 bases. The CDR3 has 14 residues. Germline V gene lookup returns CDR1 MGHDK and CDR2 SYGVNS. With 5 bases clipped from V and 2 bases from J, the junction kept 5 bases outside the gene matches. The CDR3 region is CASSPAGIQETQYF. As DNA, the CDR3 is TGTGCCAGCAGTCCAGCGGGAATTCAAGAGACCCAGTACTTC.

In DNA form, the CDR3 reads TGTGCCAGCAGCGTACGGGAGGGAAACACCATATATTTT. Protein: CASSVREGNTIYF. The V and J genes are TRBV9 and TRBJ1-3; no firm D call. The CDR3 extends over 13 amino acids. V lost 1 base to trimming and J lost 4 bases, with 6 bases between them. Per the germline V gene, CDR1 is SGDLS and CDR2 is YYNGEE.

The V call is TRBV4-1, the J call TRBJ2-5; 7 nucleotides match TRBD2. Trimming took 0 bases from V and 4 from J; bases not matched to a gene: 11. The germline gives CDR1 MGHRA, CDR2 YSYEKL. This CDR3 comprises 17 residues. The CDR3 coding sequence is TGCGCCAGCAGCCAAGACTACCCTGCGGGGGAGTTAGAGACCCAGTACTTC. Protein sequence: CASSQDYPAGELETQYF.

This chain joins TRBV9 and TRBJ2-7; TRBD1 agrees at 11 bases. CDR3 length: 13 amino acids. V was clipped by 7 bases and J by 2 bases; unmatched bases: 2. Germline values: CDR1 SGDLS, CDR2 YYNGEE. CDR3 in amino acids: CASGTGGTYEQYF. The CDR3 region has the DNA TGTGCCAGCGGGACAGGGGGAACCTACGAGCAGTACTTC.

V usage is TRBV9 and J usage is TRBJ2-2; D is possibly TRBD2 (6 bases). Looked up from germline, CDR1 is SGDLS and CDR2 is YYNGEE. V lost 4 bases to trimming and J lost 0 bases, with 13 bases between them. CDR3 length equals 16 residues. The CDR3 reads CASSLWTTTNTGELFF. Here the CDR3 DNA reads TGTGCCAGCAGCCTATGGACTACTACGAACACCGGGGAGCTGTTTTTT. The full variable domain, rest sourced from reference TRBV9 and TRBJ2-2, is DSGVTQTPKHLITATGQRVTLRCSPRSGDLSVYWYQQSLDQGLQFLIQYYNGEERAKGNILERFSAQQFPDLHSELNLSSLELGDSALYFCASSLWTTTNTGELFFGEGSRLTVL.

This chain uses TRBV4-2 with TRBJ2-2, with TRBD1 matching over 8 bases. The CDR3 length is 16 residues. Germline loops: CDR1 LGHNA, CDR2 YNFKEQ. V lost 4 bases and J lost 6; bases outside the gene matches: 10. This chain's CDR3 is CASSPGTGDLAGELFF. The CDR3 DNA follows: TGTGCCAGCAGCCCCGGGACAGGAGACTTAGCCGGGGAGCTGTTTTTT.